The text below deals with one T cell receptor beta chain. Its antigen is undetermined. This specimen comes from a study of OX40 agonist ivuxolimab in advanced cancers. Study overall: Three patients, one with hepatocellular carcinoma and two with cutaneous melanoma, responded partially. Study-wide findings and caveats: Expanded peripheral T cells had an undetermined antigen specificity.

Researchers took blood at baseline, on cycle 4 day 1, and on cycle 7 day 1. Germline loops: CDR1 SEHNR, CDR2 FQNEAQ (reference sequence). V lost 5 bases to trimming and J lost 5 bases; unmatched junction nucleotides: 10. The CDR3 has 15 amino acids. Clones were read by immunoSEQ multiplex PCR, and TCRdb kept only the in-frame ones, dropping some. Among some 60,000 clones listed, 91% were seen once. This TCR came from an adult with an advanced solid tumor such as melanoma, head and neck, liver or kidney cancer. The V gene is TRBV7-9, the J gene TRBJ2-5; 8 bases fit TRBD1. The sample here was CD4+ or CD8+ T cells sorted from blood, taken in a trial of the OX40 agonist ivuxolimab. The DNA for the CDR3 is TGTGCCAGCAGCAGGACAGGGAGCTCGATGGAGACCCAGTACTTC. This translates into CASSRTGSSMETQYF.